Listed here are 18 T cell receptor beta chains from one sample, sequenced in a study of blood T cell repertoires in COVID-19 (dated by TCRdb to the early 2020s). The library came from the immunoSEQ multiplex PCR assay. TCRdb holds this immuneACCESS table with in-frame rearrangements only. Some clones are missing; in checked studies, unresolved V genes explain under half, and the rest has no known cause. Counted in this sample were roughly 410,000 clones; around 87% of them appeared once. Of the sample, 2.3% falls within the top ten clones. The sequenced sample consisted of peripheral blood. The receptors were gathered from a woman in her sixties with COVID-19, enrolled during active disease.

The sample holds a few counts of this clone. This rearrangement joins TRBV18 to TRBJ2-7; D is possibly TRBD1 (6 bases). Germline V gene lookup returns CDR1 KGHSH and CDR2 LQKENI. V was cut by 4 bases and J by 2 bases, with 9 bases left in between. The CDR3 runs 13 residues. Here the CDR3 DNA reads TGTGCCAGCTCACAGGGGGTCGCCTACGAGCAGTACTTC. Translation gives CASSQGVAYEQYF.

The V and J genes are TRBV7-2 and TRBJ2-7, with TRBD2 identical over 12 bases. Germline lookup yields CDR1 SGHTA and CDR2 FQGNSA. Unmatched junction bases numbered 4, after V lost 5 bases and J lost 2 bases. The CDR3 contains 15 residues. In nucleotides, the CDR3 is TGTGCCAGCAGCCCCGGACTAGCGGGGCCCTACGAGCAGTACTTC. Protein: CASSPGLAGPYEQYF.

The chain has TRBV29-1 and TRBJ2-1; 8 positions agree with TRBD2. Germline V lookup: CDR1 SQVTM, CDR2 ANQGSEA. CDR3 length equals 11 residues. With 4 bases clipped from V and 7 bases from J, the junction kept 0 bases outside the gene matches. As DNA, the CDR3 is TGCAGCGTTGGCGGGGGGAATGAGCAGTTCTTC. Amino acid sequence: CSVGGGNEQFF.

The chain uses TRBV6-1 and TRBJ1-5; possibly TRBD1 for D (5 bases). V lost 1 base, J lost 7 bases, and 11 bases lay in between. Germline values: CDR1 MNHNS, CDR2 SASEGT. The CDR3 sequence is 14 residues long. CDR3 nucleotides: TGTGCCAGCAGTGAAGTGGCAGGGAGGCAGCCCCAGCATTTT. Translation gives CASSEVAGRQPQHF.

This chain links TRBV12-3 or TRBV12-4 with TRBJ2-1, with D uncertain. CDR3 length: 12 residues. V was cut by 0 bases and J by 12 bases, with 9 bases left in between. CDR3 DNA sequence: TGTGCCAGCAGTTTAGCTCTAGGCAGGCAGTTCTTC. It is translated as CASSLALGRQFF.

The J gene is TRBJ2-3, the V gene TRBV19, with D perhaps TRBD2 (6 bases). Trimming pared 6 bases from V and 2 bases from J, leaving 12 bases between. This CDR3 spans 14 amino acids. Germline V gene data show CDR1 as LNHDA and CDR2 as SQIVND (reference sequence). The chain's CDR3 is CASSGTSLTDTQYF. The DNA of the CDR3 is TGTGCCAGTAGCGGGACTTCCCTCACAGATACGCAGTATTTT.

CDR3 sequence: CASSQGAGSGGSLTTDTQYF. DNA of the CDR3: TGCGCCAGCAGCCAGGGGGCAGGGAGCGGGGGGTCTTTAACCACAGATACGCAGTATTTT. The chain carries TRBV4-1 and TRBJ2-3, with 9 bases matching TRBD2. Germline V gene lookup returns CDR1 MGHRA and CDR2 YSYEKL. J was trimmed by 2 bases and V by 3 bases; bases with no gene match: 18. The CDR3 length is 20 residues.

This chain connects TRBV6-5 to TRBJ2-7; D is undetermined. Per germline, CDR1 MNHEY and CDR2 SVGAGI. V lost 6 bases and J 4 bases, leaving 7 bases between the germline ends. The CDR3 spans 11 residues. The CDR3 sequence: CASSITYEQYF. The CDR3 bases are TGTGCCAGCAGCATTACATACGAGCAGTACTTC.

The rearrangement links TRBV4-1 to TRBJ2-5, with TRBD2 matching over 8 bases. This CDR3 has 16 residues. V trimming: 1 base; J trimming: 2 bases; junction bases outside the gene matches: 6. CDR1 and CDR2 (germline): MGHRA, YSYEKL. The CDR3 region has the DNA TGCGCCAGCAGCCAAGCGGGGGGGTTGTGGCAAGAGACCCAGTACTTC. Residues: CASSQAGGLWQETQYF.

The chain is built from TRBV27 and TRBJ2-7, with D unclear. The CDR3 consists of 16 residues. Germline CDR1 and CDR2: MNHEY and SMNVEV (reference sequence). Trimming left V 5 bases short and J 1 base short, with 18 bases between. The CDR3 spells CASSPYPPRGSYEQYF. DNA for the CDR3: TGTGCCAGCAGTCCATATCCCCCCCGCGGATCCTACGAGCAGTACTTC.

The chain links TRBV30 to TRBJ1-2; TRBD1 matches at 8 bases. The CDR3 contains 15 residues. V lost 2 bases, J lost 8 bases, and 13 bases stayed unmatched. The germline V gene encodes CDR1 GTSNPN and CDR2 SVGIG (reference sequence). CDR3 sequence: CAWSSTTGGIWGYTF. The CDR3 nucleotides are TGTGCCTGGAGTTCAACAACAGGGGGGATTTGGGGCTACACCTTC. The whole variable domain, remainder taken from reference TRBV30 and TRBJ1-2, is SQTIHQWPATLVQPVGSPLSLECTVEGTSNPNLYWYRQAAGRGLQLLFYSVGIGQISSEVPQNLSASRPQDRQFILSSKKLLLSDSGFYLCAWSSTTGGIWGYTFGSGTRLTVV.

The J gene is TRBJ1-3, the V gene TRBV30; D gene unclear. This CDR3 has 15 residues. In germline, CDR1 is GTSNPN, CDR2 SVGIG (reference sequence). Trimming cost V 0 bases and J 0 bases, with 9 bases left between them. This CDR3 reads CAWSVTQYSGNTIYF. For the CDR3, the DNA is TGTGCCTGGAGTGTAACCCAGTACTCTGGAAACACCATATATTTT.

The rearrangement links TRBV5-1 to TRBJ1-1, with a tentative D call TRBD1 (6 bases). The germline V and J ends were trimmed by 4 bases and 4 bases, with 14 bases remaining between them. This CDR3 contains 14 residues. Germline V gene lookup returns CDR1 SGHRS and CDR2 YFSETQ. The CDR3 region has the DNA TGCGCCAGCAGCCCCCACAGGGCGGGCACTGAAGCTTTCTTT. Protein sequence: CASSPHRAGTEAFF. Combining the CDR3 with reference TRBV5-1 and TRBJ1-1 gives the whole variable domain KAGVTQTPRYLIKTRGQQVTLSCSPISGHRSVSWYQQTPGQGLQFLFEYFSETQRNKGNFPGRFSGRQFSNSRSEMNVSTLELGDSALYLCASSPHRAGTEAFFGQGTRLTVV.

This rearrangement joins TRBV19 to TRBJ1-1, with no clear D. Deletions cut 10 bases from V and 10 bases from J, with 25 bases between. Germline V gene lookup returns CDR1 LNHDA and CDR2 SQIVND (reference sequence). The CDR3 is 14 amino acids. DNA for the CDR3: TGTGCCACTAACGTCCGGGCGAGGGTCGGTGGAGCTTTCTTT. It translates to CATNVRARVGGAFF.

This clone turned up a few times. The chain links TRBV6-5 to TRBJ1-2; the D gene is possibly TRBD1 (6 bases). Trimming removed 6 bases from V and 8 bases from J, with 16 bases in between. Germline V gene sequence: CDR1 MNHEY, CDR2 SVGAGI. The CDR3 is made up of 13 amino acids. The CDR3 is CASREDSLLGYTF. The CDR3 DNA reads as TGTGCCAGCAGGGAGGACAGCCTGTTGGGCTACACCTTC.

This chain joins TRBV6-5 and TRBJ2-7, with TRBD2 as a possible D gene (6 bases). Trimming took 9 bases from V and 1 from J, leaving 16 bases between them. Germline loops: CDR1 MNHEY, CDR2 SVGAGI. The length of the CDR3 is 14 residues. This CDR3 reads CASSGTHTSYEQYF. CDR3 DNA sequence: TGTGCCAGTTCGGGGACTCATACATCCTACGAGCAGTACTTC.

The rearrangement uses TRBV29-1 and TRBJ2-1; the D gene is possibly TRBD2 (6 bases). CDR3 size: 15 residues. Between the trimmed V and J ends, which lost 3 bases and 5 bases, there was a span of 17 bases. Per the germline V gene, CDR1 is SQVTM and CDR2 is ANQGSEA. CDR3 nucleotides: TGCAGCGTTGAGGACCCGGGACTCACTAACAATGAGCAGTTCTTC. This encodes CSVEDPGLTNNEQFF.

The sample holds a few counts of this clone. CDR3 amino acids: CASSLGGLNTEAFF. CDR3 DNA: TGTGCCAGCAGCTTAGGAGGGCTGAACACTGAAGCTTTCTTT. The rearrangement links TRBV7-9 to TRBJ1-1; D is unresolved. This CDR3 contains 14 residues. V was shortened by 1 base and J by 0 bases, with 6 bases between the two germline ends. CDR1 and CDR2 (germline): SEHNR, FQNEAQ (reference sequence).